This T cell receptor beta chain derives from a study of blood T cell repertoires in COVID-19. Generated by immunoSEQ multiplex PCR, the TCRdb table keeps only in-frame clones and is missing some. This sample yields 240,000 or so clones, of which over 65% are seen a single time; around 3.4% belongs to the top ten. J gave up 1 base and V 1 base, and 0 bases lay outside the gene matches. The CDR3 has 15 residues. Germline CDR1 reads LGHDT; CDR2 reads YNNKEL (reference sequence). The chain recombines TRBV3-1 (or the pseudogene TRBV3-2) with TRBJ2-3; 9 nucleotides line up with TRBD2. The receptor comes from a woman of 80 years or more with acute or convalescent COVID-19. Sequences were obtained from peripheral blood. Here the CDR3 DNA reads TGTGCCAGCAGCCAAGGGACTAGCGGCACAGATACGCAGTATTTT. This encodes CASSQGTSGTDTQYF.